What follows describes a single T cell receptor (beta chain). Per the original methods: Estimated nucleated cell counts came from reference gene primer amplification. Sequencing was performed with immunoSEQ multiplex PCR; in TCRdb, only in-frame clones are kept and a portion is missing. The V and J calls and clone size were taken over from that table, and D and trimming were inferred from the DNA. The sample consists of 250,000 to 300,000 clones, around nine tenths of them appearing once. This sample was included in a study of blood T cell repertoires in COVID-19. The CDR3 extends over 15 amino acids.

The V and J genes are TRBV21-1 and TRBJ1-1; the table's TRBD1 call for D was not verified on the DNA. TRBV21-1 represents a pseudogene. Material for sequencing was peripheral blood. The sequence came from a woman aged 70-85 years with COVID-19, enrolled during active disease. The CDR3 region is CASSLYRAVNTEAFF. The DNA of the CDR3 is TGTGCCAGCAGCTTATACAGGGCCGTGAACACTGAAGCTTTCTTT.